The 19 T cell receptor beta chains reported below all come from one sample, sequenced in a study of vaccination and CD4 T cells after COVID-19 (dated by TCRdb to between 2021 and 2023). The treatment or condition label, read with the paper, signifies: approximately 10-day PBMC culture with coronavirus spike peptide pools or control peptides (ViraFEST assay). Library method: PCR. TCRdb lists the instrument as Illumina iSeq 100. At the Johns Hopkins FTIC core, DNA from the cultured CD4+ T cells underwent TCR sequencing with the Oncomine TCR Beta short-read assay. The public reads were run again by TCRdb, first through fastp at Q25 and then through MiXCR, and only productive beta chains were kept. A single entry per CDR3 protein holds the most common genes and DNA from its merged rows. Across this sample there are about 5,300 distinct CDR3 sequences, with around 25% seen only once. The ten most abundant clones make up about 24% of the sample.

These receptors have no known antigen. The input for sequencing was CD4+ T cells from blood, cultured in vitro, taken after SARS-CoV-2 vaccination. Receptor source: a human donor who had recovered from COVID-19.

The CDR3 bases are TGTGCCAGCACTGAGAGGTCCTATAATTCACCCCTCCACTTT. This encodes CASTERSYNSPLHF. The chain carries TRBV2 and TRBJ1-6; no firm D call. With 7 bases removed from V and 1 base from J, the gap between germline ends came to 8 bases. This CDR3 has 14 residues. The germline V gene has CDR1 SNHLY and CDR2 FYNNEI.

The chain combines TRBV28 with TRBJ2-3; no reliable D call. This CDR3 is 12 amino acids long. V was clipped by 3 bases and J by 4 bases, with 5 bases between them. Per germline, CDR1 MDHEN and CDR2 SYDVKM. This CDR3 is CASSLTSDTQYF. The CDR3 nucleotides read TGTGCCAGCAGTTTGACATCAGATACGCAGTATTTT.

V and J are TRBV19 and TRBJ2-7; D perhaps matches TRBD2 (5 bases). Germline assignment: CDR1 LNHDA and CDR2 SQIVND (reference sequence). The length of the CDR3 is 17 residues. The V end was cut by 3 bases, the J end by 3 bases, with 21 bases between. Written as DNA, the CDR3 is TGTGCCAGTAGTATCCGTCACGGCGGGCAGGCTAACTACGAGCAGTACTTC. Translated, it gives CASSIRHGGQANYEQYF.

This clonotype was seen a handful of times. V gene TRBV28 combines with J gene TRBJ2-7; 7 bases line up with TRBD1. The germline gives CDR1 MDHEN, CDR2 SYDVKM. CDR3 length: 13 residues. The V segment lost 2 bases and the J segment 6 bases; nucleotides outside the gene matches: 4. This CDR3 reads CASSLPHRGEQYF. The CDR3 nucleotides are TGTGCCAGCAGTTTACCGCACAGGGGCGAGCAGTACTTC. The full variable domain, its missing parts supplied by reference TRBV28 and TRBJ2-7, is DVKVTQSSRYLVKRTGEKVFLECVQDMDHENMFWYRQDPGLGLRLIYFSYDVKMKEKGDIPEGYSVSREKKERFSLILESASTNQTSMYLCASSLPHRGEQYFGPGTRLTVT.

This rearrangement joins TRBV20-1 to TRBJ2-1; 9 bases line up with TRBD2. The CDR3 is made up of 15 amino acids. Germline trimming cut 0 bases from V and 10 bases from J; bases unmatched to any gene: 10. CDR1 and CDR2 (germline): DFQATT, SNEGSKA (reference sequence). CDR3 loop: CSARDGWREGGEQFF. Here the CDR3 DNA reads TGCAGTGCTAGAGATGGCTGGCGGGAGGGGGGGGAGCAGTTCTTC.

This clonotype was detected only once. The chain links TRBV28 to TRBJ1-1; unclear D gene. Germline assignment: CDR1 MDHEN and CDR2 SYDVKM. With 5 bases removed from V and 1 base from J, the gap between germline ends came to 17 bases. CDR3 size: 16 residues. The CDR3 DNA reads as TGTGCCAGCAGTCCTACGGGTCTGGCGCCGAACACTGAAGCTTTCTTT. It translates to CASSPTGLAPNTEAFF.

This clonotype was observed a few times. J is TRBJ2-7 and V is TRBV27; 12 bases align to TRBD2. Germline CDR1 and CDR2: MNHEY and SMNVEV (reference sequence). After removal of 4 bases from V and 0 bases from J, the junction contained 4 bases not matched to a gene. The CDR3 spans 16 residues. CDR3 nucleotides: TGTGCCAGCAGTTCCTTGACTAGCGGGAGCTCCTACGAGCAGTACTTC. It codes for CASSSLTSGSSYEQYF.

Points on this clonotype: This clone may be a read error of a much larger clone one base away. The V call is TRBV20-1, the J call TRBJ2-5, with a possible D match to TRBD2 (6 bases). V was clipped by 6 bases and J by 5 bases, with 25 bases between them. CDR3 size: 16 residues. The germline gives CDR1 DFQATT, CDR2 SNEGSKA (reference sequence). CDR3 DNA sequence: TGCAGTGCCAGTACCGTTAGCAGGAGGGCGGGGGAGACCCAGTACTTC. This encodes CSASTVSRRAGETQYF.

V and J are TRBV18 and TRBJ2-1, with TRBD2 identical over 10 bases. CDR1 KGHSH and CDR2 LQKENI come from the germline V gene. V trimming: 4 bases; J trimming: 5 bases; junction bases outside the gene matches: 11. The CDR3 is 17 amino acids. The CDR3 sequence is CASSRAASGGGNNEQFF. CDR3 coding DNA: TGTGCCAGCTCACGCGCGGCTAGCGGGGGCGGGAACAATGAGCAGTTCTTC.

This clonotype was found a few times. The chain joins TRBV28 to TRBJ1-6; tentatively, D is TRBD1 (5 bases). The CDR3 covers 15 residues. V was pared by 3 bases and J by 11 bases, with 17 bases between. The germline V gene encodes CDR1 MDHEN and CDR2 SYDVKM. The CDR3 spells CASSLDTPDNTPLHF. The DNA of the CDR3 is TGTGCCAGCAGTTTGGACACCCCGGACAATACACCCCTCCACTTT.

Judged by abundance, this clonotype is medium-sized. CDR3 region: CASSRQGAYGYTF. For the CDR3, the DNA is TGTGCCAGCAGTCGACAGGGGGCCTATGGCTACACCTTC. V is TRBV6-1 and J is TRBJ1-2; TRBD1 matches 10 bases. The junction had 1 base not matched to a gene; V was cut back by 5 bases and J by 4 bases. This CDR3 comprises 13 residues. Germline V gene lookup returns CDR1 MNHNS and CDR2 SASEGT.

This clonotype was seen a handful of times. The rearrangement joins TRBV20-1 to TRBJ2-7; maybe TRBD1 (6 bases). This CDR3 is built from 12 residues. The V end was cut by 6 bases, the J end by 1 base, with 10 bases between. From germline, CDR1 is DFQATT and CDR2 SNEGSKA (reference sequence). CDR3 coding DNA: TGCAGTGCACCGGGACATTCCTACGAGCAGTACTTC. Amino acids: CSAPGHSYEQYF.

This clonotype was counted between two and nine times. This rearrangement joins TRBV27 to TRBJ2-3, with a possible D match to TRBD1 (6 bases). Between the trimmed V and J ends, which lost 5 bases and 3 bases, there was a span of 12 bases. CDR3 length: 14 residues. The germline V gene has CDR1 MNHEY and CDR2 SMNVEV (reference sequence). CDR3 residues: CASSMQGRTDTQYF. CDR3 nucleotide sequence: TGTGCCAGCAGTATGCAGGGGCGTACAGATACGCAGTATTTT.

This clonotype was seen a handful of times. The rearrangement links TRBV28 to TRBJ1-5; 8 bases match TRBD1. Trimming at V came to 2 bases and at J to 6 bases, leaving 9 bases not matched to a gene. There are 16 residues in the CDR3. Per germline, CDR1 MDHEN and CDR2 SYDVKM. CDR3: CASSLPQGARGQPQHF. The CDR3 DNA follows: TGTGCCAGCAGTTTACCTCAGGGGGCGCGGGGTCAGCCCCAGCATTTT. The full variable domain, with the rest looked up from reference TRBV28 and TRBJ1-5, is DVKVTQSSRYLVKRTGEKVFLECVQDMDHENMFWYRQDPGLGLRLIYFSYDVKMKEKGDIPEGYSVSREKKERFSLILESASTNQTSMYLCASSLPQGARGQPQHFGDGTRLSIL.

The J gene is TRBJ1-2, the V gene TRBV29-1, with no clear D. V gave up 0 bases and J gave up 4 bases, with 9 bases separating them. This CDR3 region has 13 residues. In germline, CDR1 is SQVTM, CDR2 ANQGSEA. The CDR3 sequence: CSVEEDVVYGYTF. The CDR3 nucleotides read TGCAGCGTTGAAGAGGATGTAGTCTATGGCTACACCTTC.

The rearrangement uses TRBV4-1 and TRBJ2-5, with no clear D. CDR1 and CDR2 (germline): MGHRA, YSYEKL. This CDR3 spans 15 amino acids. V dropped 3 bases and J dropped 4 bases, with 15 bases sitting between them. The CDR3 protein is CASSHQENRRETQYF. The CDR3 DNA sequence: TGCGCCAGCAGCCACCAGGAAAACCGTAGAGAGACCCAGTACTTC.

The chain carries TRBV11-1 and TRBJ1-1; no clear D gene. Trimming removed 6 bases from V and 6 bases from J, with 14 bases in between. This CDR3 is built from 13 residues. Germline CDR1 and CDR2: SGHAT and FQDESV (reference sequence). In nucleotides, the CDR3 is TGTGCCAGCAGTCGTAGGTGGAATCCTGAAGCTTTCTTT. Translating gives CASSRRWNPEAFF.

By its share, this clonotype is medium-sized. The chain's CDR3 is CATSGGRGLETQYF. CDR3 coding DNA: TGTGCCACCAGCGGAGGAAGGGGGCTGGAGACCCAGTACTTC. This chain joins TRBV24-1 and TRBJ2-5; 7 positions agree with TRBD1. V lost 7 bases and J lost 5; bases outside the gene matches: 9. The CDR3 loop spans 14 amino acids. CDR1 and CDR2 (germline): KGHDR, SFDVKD.

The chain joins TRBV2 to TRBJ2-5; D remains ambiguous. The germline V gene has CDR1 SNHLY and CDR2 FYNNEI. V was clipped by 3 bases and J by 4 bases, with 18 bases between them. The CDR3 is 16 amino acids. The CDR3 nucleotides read TGTGCCAGCAGTGACAGCCCCACTACCCACTTAGAGACCCAGTACTTC. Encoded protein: CASSDSPTTHLETQYF. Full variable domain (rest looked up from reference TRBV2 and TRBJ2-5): EPEVTQTPSHQVTQMGQEVILRCVPISNHLYFYWYRQILGQKVEFLVSFYNNEISEKSEIFDDQFSVERPDGSNFTLKIRSTKLEDSAMYFCASSDSPTTHLETQYFGPGTRLLVL.